These T cell receptor beta chains were read from a single sample in a study of CD8+ T cells in alopecia areata. Profiled with immunoSEQ multiplex PCR; TCRdb holds only in-frame clones, not every one. Among about 210,000 clones listed, around 57% were seen once. The sequencing here drew on CD4+ T cells sorted from blood, taken at week 4, from a patient treated with tofacitinib. These receptor sequences come from a human donor with alopecia areata. Both conserved end residues are part of each CDR3. D genes are given only for firm matches. Only part of the rows carry a size: once, few, many, or a class if the clone is expanded.

j_call,d_call,v_call,clone_size,cdr3_aa,cdr3_nt
TRBJ2-2,.,TRBV29-1,.,CSVVDVNTGELFF,TGCAGCGTTGTAGACGTGAACACCGGGGAGCTGTTTTTT
TRBJ2-5,.,TRBV4-3,.,CASSPGEGHAGETQYF,TGCGCCAGCAGCCCAGGGGAAGGCCACGCGGGAGAGACCCAGTACTTC
TRBJ1-5,.,TRBV2,.,CASNLDSNQPQHF,TGTGCCAGCAACCTGGATAGCAATCAGCCCCAGCATTTT
TRBJ1-6,TRBD1,TRBV5-6,.,CASWAGGYNSPLHF,TGTGCCAGCTGGGCAGGGGGCTATAATTCACCCCTCCACTTT
TRBJ1-1,.,TRBV2,.,CASSETGGHLNTEAFF,TGTGCCAGCAGTGAAACGGGGGGCCACTTGAACACTGAAGCTTTCTTT
TRBJ2-3,.,TRBV25-1,.,CASIDLFTDTQYF,TGTGCCAGCATAGACTTGTTTACAGATACGCAGTATTTT
TRBJ2-1,.,TRBV29-1,.,CSVGGPKTRRLRNEQFF,TGCAGCGTCGGGGGGCCAAAGACTAGAAGGTTGAGGAATGAGCAGTTCTTC
TRBJ2-3,.,TRBV9,few,CASSVGGGSTDTQYF,TGTGCCAGCAGCGTAGGAGGCGGGAGCACAGATACGCAGTATTTT
TRBJ2-1,TRBD1,TRBV29-1,.,CSFWAGGSLNEQFF,TGCAGCTTCTGGGCAGGGGGTAGCTTAAATGAGCAGTTCTTC
TRBJ1-5,.,TRBV2,.,CASAGGGQPQHF,TGTGCCAGCGCGGGTGGGGGGCAGCCCCAGCATTTT
TRBJ1-2,.,TRBV19,.,CASRGGAPDYGYTF,TGTGCCAGTAGAGGGGGGGCACCCGACTATGGCTACACCTTC
TRBJ2-1,.,TRBV6-4,.,CASSQGSHNEQFF,TGTGCCAGCAGTCAAGGGTCTCACAATGAGCAGTTCTTC
TRBJ2-7,.,TRBV6-6,few,CASSDPGHAAEQYF,TGTGCCAGCAGTGACCCGGGACACGCCGCCGAGCAGTACTTC
TRBJ1-6,TRBD1,TRBV10-3,.,CATETGTGNSPLHF,TGTGCCACAGAGACGGGGACAGGGAATTCACCCCTCCACTTT
TRBJ1-1,.,TRBV29-1,.,CSVVGGGDTEAFF,TGCAGCGTTGTCGGGGGAGGGGACACTGAAGCTTTCTTT
TRBJ1-5,.,TRBV7-2,.,CASSQATGYSNQPQHF,TGTGCCAGCAGTCAAGCGACGGGGTATAGCAATCAGCCCCAGCATTTT
TRBJ1-1,.,TRBV7-2,many,CASSSESYTEAFF,TGTGCCAGCAGCTCCGAGTCGTACACTGAAGCTTTCTTT
TRBJ1-5,.,TRBV30,.,CAWSIFPDQPQHF,TGTGCCTGGAGTATCTTCCCGGATCAGCCCCAGCATTTT
TRBJ1-6,.,TRBV6-6,.,CASSPARDSPLHF,TGTGCCAGCAGTCCCGCCAGGGATTCACCCCTCCACTTT
TRBJ1-5,TRBD1,TRBV2,.,CASSGGTGSGNQPQHF,TGTGCCAGCAGTGGGGGGACAGGTAGTGGCAATCAGCCCCAGCATTTT
TRBJ1-1,TRBD1,TRBV30,.,CADSIVGTGGSAFF,TGTGCCGATTCTATAGTCGGGACAGGCGGTTCAGCTTTCTTT
TRBJ1-2,TRBD1,TRBV5-1,once,CASSLEHGQGNYGYTF,TGCGCCAGCAGCTTAGAACACGGACAGGGGAACTATGGCTACACCTTC
TRBJ1-5,TRBD1,TRBV6-1,few,CASSPRQGNQPQHF,TGTGCCAGCAGTCCCCGACAGGGGAATCAGCCCCAGCATTTT
TRBJ1-1,TRBD1,TRBV7-2,.,CASSQDRVGLGAFF,TGTGCCAGCAGCCAAGACAGGGTTGGTTTGGGAGCTTTCTTT
TRBJ2-1,TRBD1,TRBV5-1,.,CASSHIQGAGSAEQFF,TGCGCCAGCAGCCACATACAGGGGGCGGGTTCCGCGGAGCAGTTCTTC
TRBJ1-1,TRBD1,TRBV29-1,few,CSDRGNTEAFF,TGCAGCGACAGGGGGAACACTGAAGCTTTCTTT
TRBJ2-6,.,TRBV7-9,.,CASSRSGFRASGANVLTF,TGTGCCAGCAGCCGGTCGGGGTTTCGGGCCTCTGGGGCCAACGTCCTGACTTTC
TRBJ1-1,.,TRBV18,.,CASSRYRAEAFF,TGTGCCAGCTCACGCTACAGGGCCGAAGCTTTCTTT
TRBJ1-1,.,TRBV4-3,.,CASSHDQTRGTEAFF,TGCGCCAGCAGCCACGACCAAACTAGGGGCACTGAAGCTTTCTTT
TRBJ2-3,TRBD2,TRBV4-3,.,CASSQSAGGVPEGTQYF,TGCGCCAGCAGCCAATCTGCGGGGGGCGTCCCTGAGGGTACGCAGTATTTT
TRBJ2-3,.,TRBV29-1,.,CSARDRADTQYF,TGCAGCGCCAGGGACCGAGCAGATACGCAGTATTTT
TRBJ1-2,.,TRBV29-1,.,CSVAPLLNYGYTF,TGCAGCGTTGCACCCCTCCTGAACTATGGCTACACCTTC
TRBJ1-4,TRBD1,TRBV27,.,CARPGQGNEKLFF,TGTGCCAGACCGGGACAGGGAAATGAAAAACTGTTTTTT
TRBJ2-1,TRBD1,TRBV5-8,few,CASSRNDRGSYNEQFF,TGTGCCAGCAGCCGCAACGACAGGGGCTCCTACAATGAGCAGTTCTTC
TRBJ2-3,.,TRBV5-1,.,CASSPPGSLTDTQYF,TGCGCCAGCAGCCCGCCAGGGTCCCTCACAGATACGCAGTATTTT
TRBJ1-1,.,TRBV29-1,.,CSVSGGWPEAFF,TGCAGCGTCTCTGGTGGGTGGCCTGAAGCTTTCTTT
TRBJ1-2,.,TRBV5-1,.,CASSLSSAHGYTF,TGCGCCAGCAGCTTGTCGTCAGCTCATGGCTACACCTTC
TRBJ2-6,.,TRBV5-1,.,CASSAGHLSGANVLTF,TGCGCCAGCAGTGCGGGACACCTCTCTGGGGCCAACGTCCTGACTTTC
TRBJ2-7,.,TRBV25-1,.,CASSAPAGQHSYEQYF,TGTGCCAGCAGTGCTCCCGCCGGACAGCACTCCTACGAGCAGTACTTC
TRBJ2-5,.,TRBV29-1,.,CSVGDQETQYF,TGCAGCGTTGGGGACCAAGAGACCCAGTACTTC
TRBJ2-1,.,TRBV5-1,.,CASSLGTGTKFF,TGCGCCAGCAGCTTGGGAACAGGGACTAAATTCTTC
TRBJ1-4,TRBD1,TRBV25-1,.,CASSESGQGGEKLFF,TGTGCCAGCAGTGAATCCGGACAGGGAGGAGAAAAACTGTTTTTT
TRBJ1-1,TRBD1,TRBV6-5,few,CASSYSLGQGAFF,TGTGCCAGCAGTTACTCGCTGGGACAGGGGGCTTTCTTT
TRBJ2-1,TRBD2,TRBV4-3,.,CASSHVLAGVGNEQFF,TGCGCCAGCAGCCATGTCCTAGCGGGGGTAGGGAATGAGCAGTTCTTC
TRBJ2-7,.,TRBV18,many,CASSPAGGNYEQYF,TGTGCCAGCTCACCGGCAGGGGGGAACTACGAGCAGTACTTC
TRBJ1-1,.,TRBV30,.,CAWSLTGSAEAFF,TGTGCCTGGAGTCTCACAGGGTCGGCTGAAGCTTTCTTT